This entry lists 24 T cell receptor beta chains sequenced from one sample in a study of cytomegalovirus exposure and HLA in healthy donors (dated by TCRdb to 2016 to 2017). Library preparation used the immunoSEQ multiplex PCR assay. This is the immuneACCESS table as TCRdb keeps it, with only in-frame sequences that have V and J called. A part of the clones is gone; compared with another copy, unresolved V genes explain less than half, and the rest is unexplained. This sample has more than 300,000 clones in its table, and approximately 90% of those were observed once. 0.83% of the sample is taken by the ten largest. The specimen sequenced was PBMCs. Receptors were obtained from a young woman in good health and CMV-seronegative.

The V and J genes are TRBV29-1 and TRBJ2-1, with TRBD2 matching over 12 bases. The germline CDR1 and CDR2 sequences are SQVTM and ANQGSEA. Trimming removed 1 base from V and 0 bases from J; junction bases left unmatched: 10. The CDR3 consists of 19 residues. The CDR3: CSVEGLASGRESSYNEQFF. For the CDR3, the DNA is TGCAGCGTTGAAGGGTTGGCTAGCGGGAGGGAAAGCTCCTACAATGAGCAGTTCTTC.

This chain connects TRBV10-1 to TRBJ2-2; perhaps TRBD1 as D (6 bases). Trimming took 6 bases from V and 4 from J, leaving 9 bases between them. The CDR3 runs to 13 residues. The germline CDR1 and CDR2 sequences are WNHNN and SYGVQD (reference sequence). CDR3 coding DNA: TGCGCCAGCAGCAGGGGTGTCACCGGGGAGCTGTTTTTT. Its translation: CASSRGVTGELFF.

The V and J genes are TRBV10-3 and TRBJ1-1, with D possibly being TRBD1 (6 bases). CDR1 is ENHRY, CDR2 SYGVKD, per germline. V was clipped by 3 bases and J by 5 bases, with 10 bases between them. This CDR3 comprises 13 residues. Here the CDR3 DNA reads TGTGCCATCAGTGACCCACAGGGAACTGAAGCTTTCTTT. Its protein product is CAISDPQGTEAFF.

The rearrangement uses TRBV27 and TRBJ1-1; D might be TRBD1 (6 bases). CDR3 length: 11 amino acids. V gave up 6 bases and J gave up 13 bases, with 15 bases separating them. Germline lookup yields CDR1 MNHEY and CDR2 SMNVEV (reference sequence). The CDR3 region has the DNA TGTGCCAGCAGCTTACAGGGATATGGTTTCTTT. This translates into CASSLQGYGFF.

The rearrangement joins TRBV20-1 to TRBJ2-7, with unresolved D. Germline CDR1 and CDR2: DFQATT and SNEGSKA (reference sequence). The CDR3 extends over 10 amino acids. V was cut by 3 bases and J by 9 bases, with 9 bases left in between. The CDR3 nucleotides read TGCAGTGCTAGCTTCCTGCGGCAGTACTTC. Amino acid sequence: CSASFLRQYF.

V usage is TRBV11-2 and J usage is TRBJ2-7; maybe TRBD2 (6 bases). CDR3 size: 14 residues. CDR1 is SGHAT and CDR2 is FQNNGV in the germline V gene. V lost 5 bases and J lost 4, with 15 bases in between. The CDR3 is CASSPSGGEYEQYF. The CDR3 DNA sequence: TGTGCCAGCAGCCCTTCCGGAGGGGAATACGAGCAGTACTTC.

J is TRBJ2-1 and V is TRBV11-2; tentatively, D is TRBD2 (7 bases). CDR1 is SGHAT, CDR2 FQNNGV, per germline. Trimming left V 7 bases short and J 5 bases short, with 18 bases between. The CDR3 is made up of 15 amino acids. The CDR3 loop reads CASKMGAGVNNEQFF. DNA of the CDR3: TGTGCCAGCAAGATGGGGGCGGGAGTCAACAATGAGCAGTTCTTC.

The DNA for the CDR3 is TGCGCCAGCAGGGAAGGGACAGTAGGCTCACCCCTCCACTTT. This gives the protein CASREGTVGSPLHF. The chain joins TRBV5-1 to TRBJ1-6; 7 bases line up with TRBD1. There are 14 residues in the CDR3. J was trimmed by 10 bases and V by 5 bases; bases with no gene match: 9. Germline assignment: CDR1 SGHRS and CDR2 YFSETQ.

The rearrangement joins TRBV5-4 to TRBJ2-3; possible D gene TRBD1, 6 bases. The CDR3 is 15 amino acids. The germline V gene encodes CDR1 SGHNT and CDR2 YYREEE (reference sequence). V was cut by 3 bases and J by 7 bases, with 18 bases left in between. CDR3 in DNA: TGTGCCAGCAGCTCCCCATCCAGGGGTGGATATACGCAGTATTTT. It yields the protein CASSSPSRGGYTQYF.

The V gene is TRBV9, the J gene TRBJ2-7; 8 bases are shared with TRBD2. Germline loops: CDR1 SGDLS, CDR2 YYNGEE. Germline trimming cut 0 bases from V and 2 bases from J; bases unmatched to any gene: 1. The CDR3 has 14 residues. CDR3 sequence reads: CASSVGAGAYEQYF. CDR3 nucleotides: TGTGCCAGCAGCGTAGGAGCGGGGGCCTACGAGCAGTACTTC.

This CDR3 reads CAWEVGAGVVTQYF. The CDR3 nucleotides are TGTGCCTGGGAAGTGGGTGCAGGGGTAGTTACGCAGTATTTT. The V gene is TRBV30, the J gene TRBJ2-3; TRBD1 might be the D (6 bases). Germline CDR1 reads GTSNPN; CDR2 reads SVGIG (reference sequence). The CDR3 spans 14 residues. Trimming took 5 bases from V and 8 from J, leaving 20 bases between them.

V gene TRBV11-2 combines with J gene TRBJ2-1; 8 nucleotides align to TRBD1. CDR1 and CDR2 from the germline V gene are SGHAT and FQNNGV. This CDR3 has 16 amino acids. Germline trimming cut 5 bases from V and 7 bases from J; bases unmatched to any gene: 13. CDR3 coding DNA: TGTGCCAGCAGCCATTGGCAGGACAGGGAAATTAATGAGCAGTTCTTC. Its protein product is CASSHWQDREINEQFF. Variable domain in full (rest from reference TRBV11-2 and TRBJ2-1): EAGVAQSPRYKIIEKRQSVAFWCNPISGHATLYWYQQILGQGPKLLIQFQNNGVVDDSQLPKDRFSAERLKGVDSTLKIQPAKLEDSAVYLCASSHWQDREINEQFFGPGTRLTVL.

This clone was seen just once. An end of the junction does not agree with germline; a read error may underlie this. The genes are TRBV7-9 and TRBJ2-5; 9 nucleotides match TRBD1. The CDR3 is 12 amino acids. From germline, CDR1 is SEHNR and CDR2 FQNEAQ (reference sequence). CDR3 DNA: TGTGCCAGCAGCTTACATACGGGACAGGGACACTTC. Translating gives CASSLHTGQGHF.

This clone was counted a single time. The V gene is TRBV27, the J gene TRBJ2-7, with 10 bases lining up with TRBD1. The CDR3 loop spans 20 amino acids. Trimming took 6 bases from V and 3 from J; bases not matched to a gene: 23. From germline, CDR1 is MNHEY and CDR2 SMNVEV (reference sequence). This CDR3 is CASRPLQNPRPGQGRYEQYF. The CDR3 DNA sequence: TGTGCCAGCAGACCTCTACAAAATCCTCGACCGGGACAGGGGCGCTACGAGCAGTACTTC.

This chain uses TRBV29-1 with TRBJ2-7; D is undetermined. V lost 7 bases and J 2 bases, leaving 9 bases between the germline ends. Germline V gene data show CDR1 as SQVTM and CDR2 as ANQGSEA. The CDR3 sequence is 11 residues long. DNA of the CDR3: TGCAGCGCCACACGGGCCTACGAGCAGTACTTC. Translation: CSATRAYEQYF.

The V and J genes are TRBV18 and TRBJ1-6; possibly TRBD1 for D (6 bases). The ends were cut back, 6 bases at V and 10 bases at J, with 16 bases in the middle. This CDR3 region has 14 residues. CDR1 is KGHSH and CDR2 is LQKENI in the germline V gene. CDR3 sequence reads: CASSHRDPRSPLHF. The CDR3 DNA is TGTGCCAGCTCGCACAGGGACCCAAGGTCACCCCTCCACTTT.

CDR3 loop: CASSVSGVYNEQFF. The CDR3 bases are TGTGCCAGCAGCGTATCGGGGGTATACAATGAGCAGTTCTTC. This chain links TRBV7-7 with TRBJ2-1, with D possibly matching TRBD2 (6 bases). Germline V gives CDR1 SSHAT, CDR2 FNYEAQ (reference sequence). The CDR3 has 14 amino acids. The V gene lost 5 bases and the J gene lost 4 bases, with 12 bases spanning the gap.

This clone has just one count. The V call is TRBV7-9, the J call TRBJ2-1; D is possibly TRBD2 (5 bases). The V gene's germline CDR1 is SEHNR and CDR2 FQNEAQ (reference sequence). CDR3 size: 16 residues. V shed 5 bases and J shed 3 bases, with 17 bases lying between them. CDR3 loop: CASSPAGRIHYNEQFF. CDR3 in DNA: TGTGCCAGCAGCCCCGCGGGCAGGATCCACTACAATGAGCAGTTCTTC.

The chain recombines TRBV19 with TRBJ1-2, with D maybe TRBD1 (6 bases). The length of the CDR3 is 15 residues. Germline values: CDR1 LNHDA, CDR2 SQIVND (reference sequence). The ends were cut back, 1 base at V and 7 bases at J, with 16 bases in the middle. The CDR3 protein is CASSIGIGGPLGYTF. The CDR3 DNA is TGTGCCAGTAGTATAGGGATCGGGGGGCCTCTTGGCTACACCTTC.

This rearrangement joins TRBV19 to TRBJ2-1; a weak D match, TRBD2 (5 bases). The CDR3 runs 14 residues. Trimming pared 6 bases from V and 8 bases from J, leaving 17 bases between. Looked up from germline, CDR1 is LNHDA and CDR2 is SQIVND (reference sequence). CDR3: CASRPEGSVDEQFF. The CDR3 coding sequence is TGTGCCAGTAGGCCCGAGGGTTCAGTGGATGAGCAGTTCTTC.

The rearrangement links TRBV6-1 to TRBJ1-2; no reliable D call. Trimming took 1 base from V and 2 from J, leaving 14 bases between them. This CDR3 spans 16 amino acids. CDR1 is MNHNS, CDR2 SASEGT, per germline. This chain's CDR3 is CASSEGMAGLNYGYTF. For the CDR3, the DNA is TGTGCCAGCAGTGAAGGAATGGCAGGATTAAACTATGGCTACACCTTC.

The V and J genes are TRBV15 and TRBJ1-4; D uncertain. There are 15 residues in the CDR3. Germline V gene data show CDR1 as LNHNV and CDR2 as YYDKDF (reference sequence). V shed 5 bases and J shed 4 bases, with 14 bases lying between them. The CDR3 region is CATSPRAGGNEKLFF. DNA for the CDR3: TGTGCCACCAGCCCGCGGGCAGGAGGTAATGAAAAACTGTTTTTT.

The chain has TRBV5-4 and TRBJ2-2, with D perhaps TRBD1 (6 bases). The CDR3 loop spans 14 amino acids. V was trimmed by 3 bases and J by 3 bases, leaving 9 bases between them. CDR1 and CDR2 (germline): SGHNT, YYREEE (reference sequence). CDR3 coding DNA: TGTGCCAGCAGCTACCGGACAGACACCGGGGAGCTGTTTTTT. Its protein is CASSYRTDTGELFF.

J is TRBJ1-2 and V is TRBV18; 7 bases map to TRBD1. The ends lost 3 bases at V and 4 bases at J; junction bases unmatched: 11. The length of the CDR3 is 16 residues. The V gene's germline CDR1 is KGHSH and CDR2 LQKENI. The CDR3 DNA is TGTGCCAGCTCACCCCGTCGGGAGGGGGCCAGCTATGGCTACACCTTC. Translated: CASSPRREGASYGYTF.